This T cell receptor beta chain derives from a study of cytomegalovirus exposure and HLA in healthy donors. PCR amplification relied on 60 Vbeta primers (plus 13 Jbeta primers). Generated by immunoSEQ multiplex PCR, the TCRdb table keeps only in-frame clones and is missing some. In the table there are about 160,000 clones, about 77% of which are singletons. The CDR3 is made up of 15 amino acids. Germline CDR1 and CDR2: SGHRS and YFSETQ. The germline V and J ends were trimmed by 6 bases and 5 bases, with 20 bases remaining between them. The sequenced sample was PBMCs. The receptor was isolated from a young man in good health and CMV-seronegative. The J gene is TRBJ2-5, the V gene TRBV5-1; TRBD2 might be the D (5 bases). CDR3 in amino acids: CASTPSIGEWETQYF. CDR3 nucleotides: TGCGCCAGCACTCCGAGTATCGGGGAGTGGGAGACCCAGTACTTC.